This note documents a single T cell receptor (beta chain) sequence. Antigen unknown. The entry originates in a study of T-cell reconstitution after alpha-beta-depleted transplantation in children. Study-wide findings and caveats: The study traced high day-60 TCRbeta diversity in some patients to surviving recipient T cells and thymic progenitors. Several hundred rapidly expanded clones from non-depleted graft cells reportedly supplied alpha-beta T cells about two months post-transplant. A year post-transplant, T-cell counts and diversity derived mostly from newly produced T cells.

TCRbeta library preparation incorporated unique molecular identifiers. TCRdb independently ran MiXCR on the PCR reads; one entry per CDR3 protein. The table records about 200,000 distinct CDR3 sequences, under 20% of them present only once. The CDR3 totals 13 residues. The germline V gene has CDR1 SGHNT and CDR2 YENEEA. Trimming took off 5 bases at V and 5 bases at J, with 12 bases between the two ends. The sequenced sample was PBMCs, mostly from graft donor cells, obtained 360 days after TCRalphabeta/CD19-depleted stem cell transplant. The V and J genes are TRBV11-3 and TRBJ1-2; D call uncertain. The clonotype originates from a male patient aged 2 to 10 who had a stem cell transplant for acute lymphoblastic leukemia, so the T cells may come from the graft donor. The DNA for the CDR3 is TGTGCCAGCAGCCCCGTGCTCGGTTATGGCTACACCTTC. Translated: CASSPVLGYGYTF.